A single sample gave rise to the 31 T cell receptor beta chains below, sequenced in a study of blood T cell repertoires in COVID-19 (TCRdb year 2020). Library preparation employed the immunoSEQ multiplex PCR assay. In its TCRdb copy, this immuneACCESS table keeps in-frame sequences only and misses some clones. Where compared with another copy, unresolved V genes explain less than half of these, and the others have no known cause. The sample table records around 270,000 clones; less than 90% of these occur just once. Approximately 2% of the sample rests with the top ten. The sequencing input was peripheral blood. The receptors were gathered from a man aged 30-40 years with active or convalescent COVID-19.

The rearrangement links TRBV3-1 (or the pseudogene TRBV3-2) to TRBJ1-4; D not certain. V gave up 0 bases and J gave up 7 bases, with 12 bases separating them. The V gene's germline CDR1 is LGHDT and CDR2 YNNKEL (reference sequence). The CDR3 loop spans 15 amino acids. The CDR3 DNA reads TGTGCCAGCAGCCAAGATCTTTTCCCGGGTGAAAAACTGTTTTTT. Its translation: CASSQDLFPGEKLFF.

This clone was detected only once. The rearrangement uses TRBV29-1 and TRBJ1-2, with D possibly being TRBD1 (5 bases). The germline gives CDR1 SQVTM, CDR2 ANQGSEA. The CDR3 has 13 amino acids. The V and J ends lost 7 bases and 0 bases respectively, with 12 bases between them. CDR3: CSAGGEANYGYTF. CDR3 bases: TGCAGCGCGGGGGGAGAAGCTAACTATGGCTACACCTTC. The whole variable domain, remainder taken from reference TRBV29-1 and TRBJ1-2, is SAVISQKPSRDICQRGTSLTIQCQVDSQVTMMFWYRQQPGQSLTLIATANQGSEATYESGFVIDKFPISRPNLTFSTLTVSNMSPEDSSIYLCSAGGEANYGYTFGSGTRLTVV.

The V and J genes are TRBV3-1 (or the pseudogene TRBV3-2) and TRBJ1-5; possibly TRBD1 for D (5 bases). The CDR3 consists of 19 residues. CDR1 is LGHDT, CDR2 YNNKEL, per germline (reference sequence). The germline V and J ends were trimmed by 0 bases and 4 bases, with 22 bases remaining between them. The CDR3 DNA reads TGTGCCAGCAGCCAAGATTTGGGGACTCGGCTTCAGGGTAATCAGCCCCAGCATTTT. Translation: CASSQDLGTRLQGNQPQHF.

The DNA of the CDR3 is TGTGCCAGCAGCCACCTACCCGGACTAGCGGTCCAGGAGACCCAGTACTTC. Translating it yields CASSHLPGLAVQETQYF. This rearrangement joins TRBV3-1 (or the pseudogene TRBV3-2) to TRBJ2-5; TRBD2 aligns across 10 bases. The J segment lost 5 bases and the V segment lost 3 bases, leaving 12 bases of the junction unmatched. Germline V gene data show CDR1 as LGHDT and CDR2 as YNNKEL (reference sequence). The length of the CDR3 is 17 residues.

This rearrangement joins TRBV27 to TRBJ1-1; 11 bases agree with TRBD1. The CDR3 runs to 14 residues. The germline V gene has CDR1 MNHEY and CDR2 SMNVEV (reference sequence). Unmatched junction bases numbered 5, after V lost 6 bases and J lost 5 bases. The CDR3 spells CASRYGQGATEAFF. CDR3 nucleotide sequence: TGTGCCAGCAGGTACGGACAGGGGGCGACTGAAGCTTTCTTT.

A few counts support this clone. The J gene is TRBJ2-6, the V gene TRBV6-4, with D possibly being TRBD2 (5 bases). Germline V lookup: CDR1 MRHNA, CDR2 SNTAGT. CDR3 length: 20 amino acids. V was cut by 3 bases and J by 0 bases, with 21 bases left in between. This CDR3 reads CASSETTTLRASSGANVLTF. CDR3 sequence (DNA): TGTGCCAGCAGTGAGACGACGACTTTGCGGGCCTCCTCTGGGGCCAACGTCCTGACTTTC.

The chain carries TRBV4-1 and TRBJ2-4, with D unresolved. Per the germline V gene, CDR1 is MGHRA and CDR2 is YSYEKL. This CDR3 spans 15 amino acids. The ends were cut back, 0 bases at V and 0 bases at J, with 6 bases in the middle. The CDR3 protein is CASSQDLPAKNIQYF. CDR3 sequence (DNA): TGCGCCAGCAGCCAAGATCTACCAGCCAAAAACATTCAGTACTTC.

This chain links TRBV14 with TRBJ2-5; the D gene is possibly TRBD2 (7 bases). Trimming cost V 4 bases and J 2 bases, with 14 bases left between them. The CDR3 runs 15 residues. Germline CDR1 reads SGHDN; CDR2 reads FVKESK. CDR3 coding DNA: TGTGCCAGCAGCCGGTCCGGGGGGACACAAGAGACCCAGTACTTC. Protein: CASSRSGGTQETQYF. Complete variable domain (other parts from reference TRBV14 and TRBJ2-5): EAGVTQFPSHSVIEKGQTVTLRCDPISGHDNLYWYRRVMGKEIKFLLHFVKESKQDESGMPNNRFLAERTGGTYSTLKVQPAELEDSGVYFCASSRSGGTQETQYFGPGTRLLVL.

This chain joins TRBV27 and TRBJ1-5; TRBD1 matches 11 bases. Per the germline V gene, CDR1 is MNHEY and CDR2 is SMNVEV (reference sequence). This CDR3 comprises 20 residues. V was pared by 0 bases and J by 3 bases, with 13 bases of the junction left unmatched. The CDR3 sequence: CASSLSKLRDRGRPNQPQHF. The CDR3 coding sequence is TGTGCCAGCAGTTTATCTAAATTAAGGGACAGGGGGAGGCCCAATCAGCCCCAGCATTTT.

This clone is a singleton in its sample. The rearrangement uses TRBV6-1 and TRBJ2-5; 16 nucleotides line up with TRBD2. The ends lost 3 bases at V and 5 bases at J; junction bases unmatched: 6. The CDR3 covers 17 residues. In germline, CDR1 is MNHNS, CDR2 SASEGT. For the CDR3, the DNA is TGTGCCAGCAGTGAGGGACTAGCGGGGGGGCTCCGGGAGACCCAGTACTTC. Amino acids: CASSEGLAGGLRETQYF.

This clone was found a few times. The chain links TRBV13 to TRBJ1-5; D call uncertain. Germline V CDR1 and CDR2: PRHDT, FYEKMQ (reference sequence). V lost 5 bases and J 6 bases, leaving 14 bases between the germline ends. The CDR3 is made up of 14 amino acids. The CDR3 DNA reads as TGTGCCAGCAGCCCCCGGGAAAATCCTCAGCCCCAGCATTTT. Translated: CASSPRENPQPQHF.

V usage is TRBV10-3 and J usage is TRBJ1-5; D gene unclear. Germline V gene data show CDR1 as ENHRY and CDR2 as SYGVKD. Deletions cut 2 bases from V and 5 bases from J, with 4 bases between. This CDR3 contains 12 residues. The CDR3 reads CAISETDQPQHF. The CDR3 region has the DNA TGTGCCATCAGTGAGACTGATCAGCCCCAGCATTTT.

The chain couples TRBV29-1 to TRBJ1-1, with a weak D call TRBD1 (6 bases). This CDR3 contains 13 residues. V shed 6 bases and J shed 0 bases, with 11 bases lying between them. Germline-derived CDR1 and CDR2 are SQVTM and ANQGSEA. CDR3 nucleotide sequence: TGCAGCGTCGGACAGAGAATGAACACTGAAGCTTTCTTT. Amino acid sequence: CSVGQRMNTEAFF.

V gene TRBV5-4 combines with J gene TRBJ2-7, with unresolved D. Germline-derived CDR1 and CDR2 are SGHNT and YYREEE (reference sequence). The CDR3 is 15 amino acids. Trimming stripped 4 bases from V and 3 bases from J, with 17 bases between. The CDR3 nucleotides are TGTGCCAGCAGCCCCTCGGAGCGATTGTTCTACGAGCAGTACTTC. The encoded protein is CASSPSERLFYEQYF.

The V and J genes are TRBV16 and TRBJ2-1, with D possibly matching TRBD1 (6 bases). V was clipped by 4 bases and J by 4 bases, with 17 bases between them. The CDR3 is made up of 16 amino acids. Germline CDR1 reads KGHSY; CDR2 reads FQNENV. The CDR3 sequence: CASSPAQGNLYNEQFF. CDR3 coding DNA: TGTGCCAGCAGCCCCGCACAGGGCAATCTATACAATGAGCAGTTCTTC. Supplemented by reference TRBV16 and TRBJ2-1, the full variable domain reads GEEVAQTPKHLVRGEGQKAKLYCAPIKGHSYVFWYQQVLKNEFKFLISFQNENVFDETGMPKERFSAKCLPNSPCSLEIQATKLEDSAVYFCASSPAQGNLYNEQFFGPGTRLTVL.

This sequence joins TRBV30 and TRBJ1-4; D remains unclear. CDR1 GTSNPN and CDR2 SVGIG come from the germline V gene (reference sequence). The CDR3 sequence is 12 residues long. V was pared by 0 bases and J by 5 bases, with 4 bases between. This CDR3 is CAWSVLNEKLFF. The CDR3 nucleotides read TGTGCCTGGAGTGTATTAAATGAAAAACTGTTTTTT.

This sequence joins TRBV11-2 and TRBJ2-7, with D perhaps TRBD2 (5 bases). Germline V gene lookup returns CDR1 SGHAT and CDR2 FQNNGV. This CDR3 is 15 amino acids long. The V and J ends lost 0 bases and 5 bases respectively, with 14 bases between them. The DNA of the CDR3 is TGTGCCAGCAGCTTAGATTGGGAGAACTACCACGAGCAGTACTTC. Its protein is CASSLDWENYHEQYF.

The chain uses TRBV11-2 and TRBJ2-2; D not resolved. The V end was cut by 3 bases, the J end by 1 base, with 9 bases between. The CDR3 extends over 15 amino acids. Germline V gene data show CDR1 as SGHAT and CDR2 as FQNNGV. The CDR3 DNA reads TGTGCCAGCAGCTTCGCTAGAGAGAACACCGGGGAGCTGTTTTTT. Translating gives CASSFARENTGELFF.

This rearrangement joins TRBV7-2 to TRBJ2-7; TRBD1 aligns across 7 bases. The CDR3 runs 15 residues. Losses at the gene ends were 0 bases for V and 2 bases for J; bases not matched to a gene: 4. Germline V gene lookup returns CDR1 SGHTA and CDR2 FQGNSA. The CDR3: CASSLARTGTYEQYF. The DNA for the CDR3 is TGTGCCAGCAGCTTAGCCCGGACAGGAACCTACGAGCAGTACTTC.

This clone was counted a single time. The chain is built from TRBV7-8 and TRBJ1-3; D is unclear. Germline assignment: CDR1 SGHVS and CDR2 FQNEAQ. V gave up 2 bases and J gave up 0 bases, with 5 bases separating them. CDR3 length equals 14 residues. This CDR3 is CASSLTGSGNTIYF. As DNA, the CDR3 is TGTGCCAGCAGCTTAACGGGCTCTGGAAACACCATATATTTT.

This sequence joins TRBV19 and TRBJ1-1; D gene ambiguous. The CDR3 is 15 amino acids. Trimming removed 6 bases at V and 0 bases at J, with 14 bases between. Germline V gene data show CDR1 as LNHDA and CDR2 as SQIVND (reference sequence). CDR3 region: CASSPGWQMNTEAFF. As DNA, the CDR3 is TGTGCCAGTAGCCCCGGGTGGCAGATGAACACTGAAGCTTTCTTT.

J is TRBJ1-2 and V is TRBV6-5; D remains unclear. Per germline, CDR1 MNHEY and CDR2 SVGAGI. Trimming shortened V by 2 bases and J by 2 bases, and 6 bases separated the two germline ends. This CDR3 contains 13 residues. The CDR3 coding sequence is TGTGCCAGCAGTTACGACTGGAACTATGGCTACACCTTC. Residues: CASSYDWNYGYTF.

This clone was seen only a few times. The chain is built from TRBV10-2 and TRBJ2-7; weak D call: TRBD2 (5 bases). In germline, CDR1 is WSHSY, CDR2 SAAADI. This CDR3 contains 12 residues. V gave up 7 bases and J gave up 5 bases, with 12 bases separating them. CDR3 DNA sequence: TGCGCCAGCATCGGAGGTGGGCACGAGCAGTACTTC. Encoded protein: CASIGGGHEQYF.

The chain combines TRBV27 with TRBJ1-1; the match to TRBD1 covers 9 bases. The CDR3 length is 19 residues. CDR1 is MNHEY, CDR2 SMNVEV, per germline (reference sequence). J lost 3 bases, V lost 2 bases, and 16 bases had no gene match. CDR3 nucleotide sequence: TGTGCCAGCAGTTTACGTGTCCCGGGACAGGGATTGGGGGACACTGAAGCTTTCTTT. It is translated as CASSLRVPGQGLGDTEAFF.

This sequence joins TRBV15 and TRBJ1-2; 10 positions agree with TRBD1. Per the germline V gene, CDR1 is LNHNV and CDR2 is YYDKDF (reference sequence). CDR3 size: 14 residues. The junction had 5 bases not matched to a gene; V was cut back by 4 bases and J by 6 bases. The CDR3 sequence: CATSITGTGDGYTF. CDR3 in DNA: TGTGCCACCAGCATCACCGGGACAGGGGATGGCTACACCTTC.

The rearrangement joins TRBV7-2 to TRBJ2-1; 9 nucleotides match TRBD2. CDR3 length: 15 amino acids. The J segment lost 2 bases and the V segment lost 5 bases, leaving 4 bases of the junction unmatched. Germline V gene lookup returns CDR1 SGHTA and CDR2 FQGNSA. This CDR3 is CASSPWTSAYNEQFF. The DNA for the CDR3 is TGTGCCAGCAGCCCTTGGACTAGCGCCTACAATGAGCAGTTCTTC.

The rearrangement uses TRBV15 and TRBJ1-4; D is undetermined. The CDR3 has 13 amino acids. The V end was cut by 8 bases, the J end by 8 bases, with 15 bases between. The V gene's germline CDR1 is LNHNV and CDR2 YYDKDF (reference sequence). CDR3 sequence: CATRPGLDEKLFF. As DNA, the CDR3 is TGTGCCACCCGGCCAGGTCTCGACGAAAAACTGTTTTTT.

The V gene is TRBV7-2, the J gene TRBJ1-1; 8 positions agree with TRBD1. This CDR3 spans 15 amino acids. CDR1 is SGHTA and CDR2 is FQGNSA in the germline V gene. The junction had 5 bases not matched to a gene; V was cut back by 1 base and J by 4 bases. The CDR3 is CASSLEGQVPTEAFF. The CDR3 nucleotides are TGTGCCAGCAGCTTAGAGGGACAGGTACCCACTGAAGCTTTCTTT.

The chain has TRBV7-8 and TRBJ1-2, with D possibly TRBD1 on 5 matching bases. Germline assignment: CDR1 SGHVS and CDR2 FQNEAQ. Between the trimmed V and J ends, which lost 1 base and 4 bases, there was a span of 13 bases. This CDR3 comprises 15 residues. CDR3 nucleotide sequence: TGTGCCAGCAGCTTAGTAACGCCGGGGGGCTATGGCTACACCTTC. This sequence encodes CASSLVTPGGYGYTF.

The chain joins TRBV9 to TRBJ2-7; TRBD2 aligns across 8 bases. CDR1 is SGDLS, CDR2 YYNGEE, per germline. CDR3 length equals 14 residues. V shed 0 bases and J 3 bases; nucleotides not matched to a gene: 2. The CDR3 DNA is TGTGCCAGCAGCGTAGCGGGGGGGATCTACGAGCAGTACTTC. Translated: CASSVAGGIYEQYF. Drawing the rest from reference TRBV9 and TRBJ2-7, the complete variable domain is DSGVTQTPKHLITATGQRVTLRCSPRSGDLSVYWYQQSLDQGLQFLIQYYNGEERAKGNILERFSAQQFPDLHSELNLSSLELGDSALYFCASSVAGGIYEQYFGPGTRLTVT.

The V call is TRBV2, the J call TRBJ1-1, with D unresolved. Germline V gene lookup returns CDR1 SNHLY and CDR2 FYNNEI. The CDR3 runs 13 residues. V was shortened by 7 bases and J by 8 bases, with 17 bases between the two germline ends. CDR3 sequence: CASIKEAVLEAFF. The CDR3 DNA is TGTGCCAGCATTAAGGAGGCAGTCCTGGAAGCTTTCTTT.